The 26 T cell receptor beta chains below come from one sample, sequenced in a study of blood T cells in healthy people across ages. A sample-barcoded 5' primer and a J-beta primer mix were used in a second PCR of roughly 6 to 11 cycles. From the 5' RACE reads, TCRdb called clonotypes with MiXCR, one entry per CDR3 protein. The table records about 760,000 distinct CDR3 sequences, just over 55% of them present only once. Material: blood. The receptors come from a middle-aged man in good health.

This clonotype has a handful of counts. This rearrangement joins TRBV29-1 to TRBJ1-1; D unclear. Germline V gene data show CDR1 as SQVTM and CDR2 as ANQGSEA. The V end lost 7 bases, the J end lost 3 bases, and 12 bases lay between the germline ends. The CDR3 is 12 residues long. In nucleotides, the CDR3 is TGCAGCGCCGCGTTTTGGGACACTGAAGCTTTCTTT. Amino acids: CSAAFWDTEAFF.

The genes are TRBV7-2 and TRBJ2-2, with 15 positions matching TRBD2. CDR3 length: 15 amino acids. V lost 8 bases to trimming and J lost 4 bases; unmatched junction nucleotides: 2. CDR1 and CDR2 from the germline V gene are SGHTA and FQGNSA. Here the CDR3 reads CASLGLAGGTGELFF. CDR3 coding DNA: TGTGCCAGCTTGGGACTAGCGGGGGGCACCGGGGAGCTGTTTTTT.

The V call is TRBV11-3, the J call TRBJ2-3; tentative D call: TRBD2 (6 bases). V was clipped by 1 base and J by 1 base, with 9 bases between them. This CDR3 contains 15 residues. Germline CDR1 and CDR2: SGHNT and YENEEA. CDR3 amino acids: CASSLGGARTDTQYF. The CDR3 DNA is TGTGCCAGCAGCTTAGGCGGGGCCCGCACAGATACGCAGTATTTT.

This rearrangement joins TRBV20-1 to TRBJ2-5; TRBD2 matches at 8 bases. Germline V gene lookup returns CDR1 DFQATT and CDR2 SNEGSKA (reference sequence). The CDR3 consists of 12 residues. The trim removed 4 bases at V and 11 bases at J, leaving 9 bases unmatched. The CDR3 here is CSAIAGTTEQYF. CDR3 bases: TGCAGTGCTATAGCGGGAACAACAGAGCAGTACTTC.

This clonotype was counted only a few times. The V and J genes are TRBV29-1 and TRBJ2-1, with no clear D. The ends were cut back, 2 bases at V and 1 base at J, with 15 bases in the middle. This CDR3 comprises 16 residues. Germline-derived CDR1 and CDR2 are SQVTM and ANQGSEA. The CDR3 DNA reads as TGCAGCGTTGAAAACCTATCCATCGGTTCCTACAATGAGCAGTTCTTC. Translating gives CSVENLSIGSYNEQFF.

The chain employs TRBV5-1 and TRBJ2-6; D could derive from TRBD1 or TRBD2 (6 bases each). Looked up from germline, CDR1 is SGHRS and CDR2 is YFSETQ. V lost 4 bases, J lost 0 bases, and 14 bases lay in between. The CDR3 is made up of 17 amino acids. The CDR3 protein is CASSAEGQSSGANVLTF. The CDR3 DNA reads as TGCGCCAGCAGCGCGGAGGGACAAAGCTCTGGGGCCAACGTCCTGACTTTC.

The genes are TRBV6-6 and TRBJ2-1; 15 nucleotides align to TRBD2. After removal of 8 bases from V and 9 bases from J, the junction contained 8 bases not matched to a gene. The germline V gene has CDR1 MNHNY and CDR2 SVGAGI (reference sequence). This CDR3 has 15 residues. The CDR3 DNA sequence: TGTGCCAGCTCACCCGCGGGACTAGCGGGGGGTGAGCAGTTCTTC. It translates to CASSPAGLAGGEQFF.

The J gene is TRBJ2-3, the V gene TRBV7-3; 9 nucleotides match TRBD1. The CDR3 loop spans 13 amino acids. The V and J ends lost 7 bases and 6 bases, in that order; junction bases with no gene match: 5. CDR1 is SGHTA and CDR2 is FQGTGA in the germline V gene. CDR3 region: CASKDRGADTQYF. The CDR3 DNA reads as TGTGCCAGCAAGGACAGGGGAGCCGATACGCAGTATTTT.

This clonotype was seen only once. The V and J genes are TRBV28 and TRBJ1-2; D is ambiguous. The CDR3 spans 13 residues. The V gene's germline CDR1 is MDHEN and CDR2 SYDVKM. With 5 bases removed from V and 3 bases from J, the gap between germline ends came to 10 bases. The CDR3 here is CASSPPHYYGYTF. Here the CDR3 DNA reads TGTGCCAGCAGTCCCCCGCATTACTATGGCTACACCTTC.

V gene TRBV27 combines with J gene TRBJ2-7; D gene unclear. This CDR3 has 15 amino acids. Per the germline V gene, CDR1 is MNHEY and CDR2 is SMNVEV (reference sequence). V was shortened by 5 bases and J by 0 bases, with 14 bases between the two germline ends. CDR3 sequence reads: CASSPKTVSSYEQYF. CDR3 in DNA: TGTGCCAGCAGTCCCAAGACTGTTAGCTCCTACGAGCAGTACTTC.

This clonotype occurred many times. Relative to the germline gene, one junction end is altered; a read error may explain this. The V call is TRBV7-2, the J call TRBJ2-7; D ambiguous. Germline assignment: CDR1 SGHTA and CDR2 FQGNSA. The CDR3 is 13 residues long. CDR3 residues: CASSQETSFEQYF. The CDR3 DNA sequence: TGTGCCAGCAGCCAAGAGACTTCCTTCGAGCAGTACTTC.

The chain combines TRBV29-1 with TRBJ2-3, with D tentatively TRBD1 (5 bases). The germline V and J ends were trimmed by 7 bases and 5 bases, with 16 bases remaining between them. The germline V gene has CDR1 SQVTM and CDR2 ANQGSEA. This CDR3 region has 13 residues. In nucleotides, the CDR3 is TGCAGCGCACGACGGTCCGACAGAGATACGCAGTATTTT. This codes for CSARRSDRDTQYF.

V gene TRBV20-1 combines with J gene TRBJ1-5; the D is unclear. The V gene's germline CDR1 is DFQATT and CDR2 SNEGSKA (reference sequence). The CDR3 totals 12 residues. The V and J ends lost 4 bases and 5 bases respectively, with 9 bases between them. The CDR3 DNA reads as TGCAGTGCTATTCCCCAAGATCAGCCCCAGCATTTT. As protein: CSAIPQDQPQHF.

This chain joins TRBV6-4 and TRBJ2-1; 7 bases are a match to TRBD2. Germline V lookup: CDR1 MRHNA, CDR2 SNTAGT. The CDR3 covers 14 residues. The trim removed 5 bases at V and 5 bases at J, leaving 6 bases unmatched. CDR3 protein: CASSPGLLDNEQFF. The CDR3 DNA is TGTGCCAGCAGTCCGGGACTACTTGACAATGAGCAGTTCTTC.

V usage is TRBV14 and J usage is TRBJ2-5; unclear D gene. Trimming left V 1 base short and J 4 bases short, with 13 bases between. Germline V lookup: CDR1 SGHDN, CDR2 FVKESK. This CDR3 is built from 15 residues. CDR3 residues: CASSQVARTRETQYF. The CDR3 DNA sequence: TGTGCCAGCAGCCAAGTGGCCAGGACCCGAGAGACCCAGTACTTC.

The CDR3 here is CASSAGSGRNEQYF. CDR3 in DNA: TGTGCCAGCAGCGCCGGGTCTGGACGCAACGAGCAGTACTTC. The rearrangement joins TRBV9 to TRBJ2-7; D unclear. Germline V CDR1 and CDR2: SGDLS, YYNGEE. The CDR3 length is 14 residues. The V and J ends lost 3 bases and 5 bases respectively, with 15 bases between them.

This clonotype was seen a handful of times. The chain employs TRBV5-8 and TRBJ1-2; no firm D call. The germline CDR1 and CDR2 sequences are SGHTS and YDEGEE. The V end lost 0 bases, the J end lost 5 bases, and 17 bases lay between the germline ends. This CDR3 spans 16 amino acids. The CDR3 DNA reads as TGTGCCAGCAGCTTGGGAAGGGATGTAGGGCGGTATGGCTACACCTTC. Amino acid sequence: CASSLGRDVGRYGYTF.

The chain is built from TRBV7-2 and TRBJ1-4, with TRBD1 identical over 9 bases. V was clipped by 5 bases and J by 5 bases; unmatched bases: 6. The CDR3 consists of 15 residues. CDR1 is SGHTA, CDR2 FQGNSA, per germline. CDR3 residues: CASSTLGQGNEKLFF. The DNA for the CDR3 is TGTGCCAGCAGCACACTTGGACAGGGGAATGAAAAACTGTTTTTT.

The chain uses TRBV5-1 and TRBJ2-1, with 8 bases fitting TRBD1. Trimming cost V 6 bases and J 6 bases; bases outside gene matches: 11. Germline values: CDR1 SGHRS, CDR2 YFSETQ. The CDR3 has 15 residues. In DNA form, the CDR3 reads TGCGCCAGCACCACCGGGACAGGATTAAGCAATGAGCAGTTCTTC. This sequence encodes CASTTGTGLSNEQFF.

The V call is TRBV4-3, the J call TRBJ2-4, with D hard to call. The germline V gene has CDR1 LGHNA and CDR2 YSLEER. This CDR3 comprises 15 residues. The V and J ends lost 0 bases and 2 bases respectively, with 8 bases between them. The CDR3 is CASSQEGYTKNIQYF. In DNA form, the CDR3 reads TGCGCCAGCAGCCAAGAGGGCTACACCAAAAACATTCAGTACTTC.

The rearrangement uses TRBV28 and TRBJ2-7, with TRBD2 matching 8 bases. V lost 7 bases and J lost 3; bases outside the gene matches: 11. This CDR3 contains 15 residues. In germline, CDR1 is MDHEN, CDR2 SYDVKM. CDR3 bases: TGTGCCAGCACCCCGGCGGGAGCGGGAGTCTACGAGCAGTACTTC. Protein product: CASTPAGAGVYEQYF.

The gene calls are TRBV7-3 and TRBJ2-7; possible D gene TRBD1, 5 bases. Germline V gene data show CDR1 as SGHTA and CDR2 as FQGTGA. Trimming left V 5 bases short and J 3 bases short, with 14 bases between. The CDR3 is 14 residues long. CDR3 sequence reads: CASSLGVGNYEQYF. The CDR3 DNA follows: TGTGCCAGCAGCCTAGGGGTCGGAAACTACGAGCAGTACTTC.

This clonotype was detected a few times. The chain uses TRBV5-1 and TRBJ2-1, with 8 bases that match TRBD1. Germline CDR1 is SGHRS and CDR2 is YFSETQ. V gave up 0 bases and J gave up 3 bases; unmatched junction bases: 5. The CDR3 runs 16 residues. CDR3 nucleotides: TGCGCCAGCAGCTTGGGACCTGGACAGGGCTACAATGAGCAGTTCTTC. As protein: CASSLGPGQGYNEQFF.

This clonotype was counted a few times. The chain couples TRBV9 to TRBJ2-1; 13 bases fit TRBD2. The CDR3 is 14 residues long. Losses at the gene ends were 6 bases for V and 5 bases for J; bases not matched to a gene: 2. The germline gives CDR1 SGDLS, CDR2 YYNGEE. CDR3 DNA: TGTGCCAGCACCGGGACTAGCGGGGACAATGAGCAGTTCTTC. Encoded protein: CASTGTSGDNEQFF. Full variable domain (rest looked up from reference TRBV9 and TRBJ2-1): DSGVTQTPKHLITATGQRVTLRCSPRSGDLSVYWYQQSLDQGLQFLIQYYNGEERAKGNILERFSAQQFPDLHSELNLSSLELGDSALYFCASTGTSGDNEQFFGPGTRLTVL.

Notes on this clonotype: This may come from a read error, since a much larger clone is one base off. The gene calls are TRBV6-1 and TRBJ2-7; TRBD1 agrees at 7 bases. Germline V gives CDR1 MNHNS, CDR2 SASEGT. V dropped 6 bases and J dropped 0; count of bases not matched to a gene: 5. The CDR3 contains 14 residues. The CDR3 DNA sequence: TGTGCCAGCAGGGCCGGGACAGCCTCCTACGAGCAGTACTTC. It encodes CASRAGTASYEQYF.

This clonotype was detected only a few times. The rearrangement uses TRBV15 and TRBJ2-5, with D possibly being TRBD2 (7 bases). Trimming cost V 4 bases and J 4 bases, with 19 bases left between them. Germline V gives CDR1 LNHNV, CDR2 YYDKDF (reference sequence). The CDR3 totals 16 residues. The DNA of the CDR3 is TGTGCCACCAGCATAGGAGGCGGGGGCCGTACAGAGACCCAGTACTTC. It codes for CATSIGGGGRTETQYF.